The 31 T cell receptor beta chains below come from one sample, sequenced in a study of blood T cells in healthy people across ages. Through a sample-barcoded 5' primer and a J-beta primer mix, a second PCR was run for 7 to 11 cycles. One entry per CDR3 protein, called by TCRdb with MiXCR from the 5' RACE reads. The data contain approximately 1.5 million distinct CDR3 sequences, approximately 42% of them singletons. Sequences were obtained from blood. The receptors stem from a woman aged 18-35 years in good health.

This clonotype showed up many times. This sequence joins TRBV9 and TRBJ2-1, with TRBD2 matching 9 bases. The tail of the sequence fits TRBJ2-7 better, so the J call may be wrong. From germline, CDR1 is SGDLS and CDR2 YYNGEE. This CDR3 region has 15 residues. The CDR3 sequence: CASSPTSGSYNEQYF. The DNA for the CDR3 is TGTGCCAGCAGCCCGACTAGCGGATCCTACAATGAGCAGTACTTC.

J is TRBJ1-5 and V is TRBV6-2 or TRBV6-3; D not resolved. The V and J ends lost 7 bases and 3 bases respectively, with 19 bases between them. The CDR3 is made up of 16 amino acids. Germline-derived CDR1 and CDR2 are MNHEY and SVGEGT. The CDR3 DNA is TGTGCCAGCAACACCGGGAGGGTTCTGACCAATCAGCCCCAGCATTTT. Translation gives CASNTGRVLTNQPQHF.

This clonotype turned up a few times. The CDR3 DNA is TGCAGTGCTAGTTCGGGGCAGGGGGCTAACTATGGCTACACCTTC. Protein: CSASSGQGANYGYTF. The chain carries TRBV20-1 and TRBJ1-2; 7 bases are a match to TRBD1. With 3 bases clipped from V and 0 bases from J, the junction kept 7 bases outside the gene matches. CDR3 length equals 15 residues. Germline CDR1 is DFQATT and CDR2 is SNEGSKA (reference sequence).

V and J are TRBV9 and TRBJ2-7; D not certain. Germline V gives CDR1 SGDLS, CDR2 YYNGEE. The germline V and J ends were trimmed by 1 base and 3 bases, with 11 bases remaining between them. The CDR3 sequence is 14 residues long. CDR3 nucleotide sequence: TGTGCCAGCAGCGTAACCGATTTCGGCTACGAGCAGTACTTC. Translation gives CASSVTDFGYEQYF.

The chain joins TRBV6-1 to TRBJ1-1, with TRBD1 as a possible D gene (6 bases). The germline CDR1 and CDR2 sequences are MNHNS and SASEGT. V lost 9 bases, J lost 1 base, and 15 bases lay in between. The CDR3 is 14 residues long. In nucleotides, the CDR3 is TGTGCCAGAAGGACCCGGACAGAGAACACTGAAGCTTTCTTT. Protein: CARRTRTENTEAFF.

A few counts support this clonotype. The J gene is TRBJ2-7, the V gene TRBV20-1, with D maybe TRBD1 (6 bases). V lost 2 bases and J 3 bases, leaving 11 bases between the germline ends. This CDR3 comprises 13 residues. The germline CDR1 and CDR2 sequences are DFQATT and SNEGSKA (reference sequence). DNA of the CDR3: TGCAGTGCTAGACGCAGGGGTAGCTACGAGCAGTACTTC. Protein: CSARRRGSYEQYF.

The chain links TRBV6-1 to TRBJ1-5, with D possibly being TRBD1 (5 bases). Trimming removed 6 bases at V and 4 bases at J, with 13 bases between. The germline V gene encodes CDR1 MNHNS and CDR2 SASEGT. The CDR3 loop spans 14 amino acids. CDR3 nucleotide sequence: TGTGCCAGCAGCTGGGACTTCCTTAATCAGCCCCAGCATTTT. Protein product: CASSWDFLNQPQHF.

This clonotype was recorded at least ten times. V gene TRBV7-3 combines with J gene TRBJ2-1; 8 nucleotides line up with TRBD2. Germline-derived CDR1 and CDR2 are SGHTA and FQGTGA. The CDR3 extends over 16 amino acids. V shed 5 bases, J shed 5 bases, and the junction held 11 bases outside the gene matches. CDR3 amino acids: CASSPRGSGINNEQFF. As DNA, the CDR3 is TGTGCCAGCAGCCCCCGGGGTAGCGGGATTAACAATGAGCAGTTCTTC.

This clonotype has only a few counts. The chain's CDR3 is CASSRFMIMNTEAFF. The DNA of the CDR3 is TGTGCCAGCAGTAGGTTTATGATTATGAACACTGAAGCTTTCTTT. The chain employs TRBV14 and TRBJ1-1; D ambiguous. V was shortened by 6 bases and J by 0 bases, with 14 bases between the two germline ends. The CDR3 has 15 amino acids. Per germline, CDR1 SGHDN and CDR2 FVKESK.

This rearrangement joins TRBV12-3 or TRBV12-4 to TRBJ2-1; 8 bases map to TRBD1. The CDR3 contains 15 residues. V lost 8 bases, J lost 10 bases, and 16 bases stayed unmatched. The CDR3 is CASLRAAGGTGEQFF. CDR3 DNA sequence: TGTGCCAGCCTGCGAGCGGCAGGGGGCACGGGAGAGCAGTTCTTC.

The sample holds a few counts of this clonotype. This chain joins TRBV5-1 and TRBJ2-1; 7 nucleotides match TRBD2. CDR1 and CDR2 from the germline V gene are SGHRS and YFSETQ. The CDR3 loop spans 15 amino acids. V gave up 3 bases and J gave up 3 bases; unmatched junction bases: 6. The CDR3 DNA follows: TGCGCCAGCAGCTCTACTAGCGTTCACTACAATGAGCAGTTCTTC. Translated: CASSSTSVHYNEQFF.

The chain carries TRBV6-2 or TRBV6-3 and TRBJ2-7; 11 bases are a match to TRBD2. There are 15 residues in the CDR3. Germline CDR1 MNHEY, CDR2 SVGEGT. J lost 6 bases, V lost 4 bases, and 8 bases had no gene match. CDR3: CASSFQLAGASEQYF. DNA of the CDR3: TGTGCCAGCAGTTTTCAACTAGCGGGAGCCTCCGAGCAGTACTTC.

The V call is TRBV20-1, the J call TRBJ1-5, with 7 bases identical to TRBD1. Losses at the gene ends were 6 bases for V and 7 bases for J; bases not matched to a gene: 12. The CDR3 has 14 amino acids. Germline V lookup: CDR1 DFQATT, CDR2 SNEGSKA (reference sequence). CDR3 region: CSAKGAGRGQPQHF. CDR3 in DNA: TGCAGTGCAAAGGGGGCGGGCAGAGGCCAGCCCCAGCATTTT.

This clonotype was seen more than once but under ten times. The V and J genes are TRBV4-3 and TRBJ2-2; tentatively, D is TRBD1 (6 bases). Germline lookup yields CDR1 LGHNA and CDR2 YSLEER. Deletions cut 1 base from V and 5 bases from J, with 11 bases between. The CDR3 has 15 residues. The CDR3 coding sequence is TGCGCCAGCAGCCAAGTCAATACAGGGACCGGGGAGCTGTTTTTT. This encodes CASSQVNTGTGELFF.

The chain joins TRBV7-2 to TRBJ2-7, with D tentatively TRBD2 (5 bases). The ends were cut back, 5 bases at V and 3 bases at J, with 17 bases in the middle. CDR1 and CDR2 from the germline V gene are SGHTA and FQGNSA. This CDR3 has 15 amino acids. Here the CDR3 DNA reads TGTGCCAGCAGCGAACTGGAGGCTAGTTTCTACGAGCAGTACTTC. Protein product: CASSELEASFYEQYF.

The V gene is TRBV21-1, the J gene TRBJ2-7. TRBV21-1 is reported as a pseudogene. This CDR3 region has 16 residues. The CDR3 bases are TGTGCCAGCAGCAAAGAAAAGTCATTTAGAGTCTACGAGCAGTACTTC. Translation gives CASSKEKSFRVYEQYF.

This clonotype was picked up one time. This chain connects TRBV19 to TRBJ2-1, with 8 nucleotides matching TRBD2. This CDR3 region has 18 residues. Germline lookup yields CDR1 LNHDA and CDR2 SQIVND (reference sequence). V was clipped by 2 bases and J by 0 bases; unmatched bases: 9. The CDR3 here is CASSIIGGGTSSYNEQFF. CDR3 nucleotide sequence: TGTGCCAGTAGTATAATAGGAGGAGGGACTAGCTCCTACAATGAGCAGTTCTTC.

The rearrangement links TRBV12-3 or TRBV12-4 to TRBJ2-5; TRBD1 matches at 11 bases. CDR3 length: 16 amino acids. The V segment lost 6 bases and the J segment 2 bases; nucleotides outside the gene matches: 8. Here the CDR3 DNA reads TGTGCCAGCAGACCCCGGGACAGGGGGACGCAAGAGACCCAGTACTTC. It yields the protein CASRPRDRGTQETQYF.

This clonotype was detected once. V usage is TRBV29-1 and J usage is TRBJ1-1; a weak D match, TRBD1 (5 bases). This CDR3 contains 11 residues. Trimming cost V 7 bases and J 5 bases, with 11 bases left between them. CDR1 SQVTM and CDR2 ANQGSEA come from the germline V gene. This chain's CDR3 is CSGGSRTEAFF. DNA for the CDR3: TGCAGCGGGGGGTCCCGGACTGAAGCTTTCTTT. The variable domain in full, completed from reference TRBV29-1 and TRBJ1-1, reads SAVISQKPSRDICQRGTSLTIQCQVDSQVTMMFWYRQQPGQSLTLIATANQGSEATYESGFVIDKFPISRPNLTFSTLTVSNMSPEDSSIYLCSGGSRTEAFFGQGTRLTVV.

This clonotype was observed a single time. V gene TRBV20-1 combines with J gene TRBJ1-4, with a possible D match to TRBD1 (5 bases). Germline V gene sequence: CDR1 DFQATT, CDR2 SNEGSKA (reference sequence). Deletions cut 0 bases from V and 8 bases from J, with 16 bases between. This CDR3 is built from 15 residues. CDR3 sequence: CSARDTRGFNEKLFF. The CDR3 DNA follows: TGCAGTGCTAGAGACACCCGGGGGTTTAACGAAAAACTGTTTTTT.

The genes are TRBV20-1 and TRBJ2-4, with D tentatively TRBD1 (6 bases). The J call may be faulty, since TRBJ2-5 better matches the DNA end. In germline, CDR1 is DFQATT, CDR2 SNEGSKA (reference sequence). The CDR3 is made up of 13 amino acids. The CDR3 DNA sequence: TGCAGTGCTGGCAGCAGGGGCGGCAAGACCCAGTACTTC. It specifies CSAGSRGGKTQYF.

This chain connects TRBV4-1 to TRBJ1-5; D uncertain. The CDR3 extends over 15 amino acids. Germline values: CDR1 MGHRA, CDR2 YSYEKL. The germline V and J ends were trimmed by 7 bases and 2 bases, with 15 bases remaining between them. The DNA for the CDR3 is TGCGCCAGCACCTTGGGCGCTACAGGCAATCAGCCCCAGCATTTT. Translated, it gives CASTLGATGNQPQHF.

This clonotype was found a few times. CDR3 amino acids: CSARDDRGIYGYTF. CDR3 in DNA: TGCAGTGCTAGAGACGACAGGGGTATCTATGGCTACACCTTC. The V gene is TRBV20-1, the J gene TRBJ1-2, with 8 bases lining up with TRBD1. The CDR3 is made up of 14 amino acids. V trimming: 0 bases; J trimming: 4 bases; junction bases outside the gene matches: 4. Germline CDR1 and CDR2: DFQATT and SNEGSKA (reference sequence).

This clonotype was counted a few times. CDR3 DNA sequence: TGCAGTGCTAGAGACGGTAATAGCGGCTACAATGAGCAGTTCTTC. It codes for CSARDGNSGYNEQFF. The chain has TRBV20-1 and TRBJ2-1, with D perhaps matching TRBD2 (6 bases). The CDR3 extends over 15 amino acids. Germline CDR1 reads DFQATT; CDR2 reads SNEGSKA (reference sequence). V lost 0 bases and J lost 3, with 12 bases in between.

In its sample, this clonotype was seen a few times. This chain's CDR3 is CASSLGLTETYEQYF. The CDR3 region has the DNA TGTGCCAGCAGCTTAGGATTAACGGAGACCTACGAGCAGTACTTC. The chain has TRBV11-2 and TRBJ2-7, with D unresolved. Per the germline V gene, CDR1 is SGHAT and CDR2 is FQNNGV. The CDR3 has 15 residues. V was trimmed by 1 base and J by 2 bases, leaving 12 bases between them.

This chain joins TRBV12-3 or TRBV12-4 and TRBJ2-7; 10 positions match TRBD1. The CDR3 has 15 residues. Trimming at V came to 3 bases and at J to 4 bases, leaving 6 bases not matched to a gene. DNA for the CDR3: TGTGCCAGCAGTTTCGGACAGGGGGAGTGGTACGAGCAGTACTTC. It encodes CASSFGQGEWYEQYF.

CDR3: CASSPLAPNEQFF. As DNA, the CDR3 is TGTGCCAGCAGCCCACTAGCGCCCAATGAGCAGTTCTTC. The V and J genes are TRBV7-9 and TRBJ2-1; 7 positions agree with TRBD2. Germline CDR1 reads SEHNR; CDR2 reads FQNEAQ (reference sequence). The CDR3 extends over 13 amino acids. J was trimmed by 6 bases and V by 5 bases; bases with no gene match: 4.

This clonotype was counted between two and nine times. V is TRBV9 and J is TRBJ2-1, with D possibly TRBD2 on 6 matching bases. The CDR3 length is 15 residues. V lost 5 bases to trimming and J lost 0 bases, with 12 bases between them. CDR1 and CDR2 (germline): SGDLS, YYNGEE. CDR3 protein: CASRGAGSSYNEQFF. In DNA, the CDR3 is TGTGCCAGCAGAGGGGCGGGGAGCTCCTACAATGAGCAGTTCTTC.

CDR3 sequence reads: CASSLGTGKDTQYF. Written as DNA, the CDR3 is TGTGCCAGCAGCCTAGGGACAGGCAAAGATACGCAGTATTTT. This rearrangement joins TRBV7-8 to TRBJ2-3; 8 nucleotides match TRBD1. The V segment lost 5 bases and the J segment 5 bases; nucleotides outside the gene matches: 6. CDR3 length equals 14 residues. Germline V CDR1 and CDR2: SGHVS, FQNEAQ.

This clonotype was seen a handful of times. The chain joins TRBV12-3 or TRBV12-4 to TRBJ1-1; no clear D gene. The CDR3 runs to 12 residues. V was pared by 3 bases and J by 8 bases, with 10 bases between. CDR3 sequence (DNA): TGTGCCAGCAGTTTTATCGGGAACGAAGCTTTCTTT. As protein: CASSFIGNEAFF.

The chain couples TRBV28 to TRBJ1-5, with 7 bases aligning to TRBD1. The germline gives CDR1 MDHEN, CDR2 SYDVKM. With V trimmed by 0 bases and J by 5 bases, 16 bases remained unmatched. The CDR3 runs to 19 residues. The CDR3 protein is CASSLWEGGTATVYQPQHF. CDR3 coding DNA: TGTGCCAGCAGTTTATGGGAGGGGGGGACAGCTACTGTCTATCAGCCCCAGCATTTT.